This T cell receptor beta chain was observed in a study of cytomegalovirus exposure and HLA in healthy donors. Study summary: Earlier, almost 120 million unique TCR beta sequences were recovered from about 200 million T cells by an analysis. Broader study findings: Cytomegalovirus-associated TCR beta chains were listed, numbering 150 to 200.

Comment on this clone: The target antigen is unknown.

V lost 5 bases to trimming and J lost 0 bases, with 21 bases between them. Germline lookup yields CDR1 SGHRS and CDR2 YFSETQ. CDR3 length: 17 amino acids. PCR was performed using 60 Vbeta and 13 Jbeta primers. Assay: immunoSEQ multiplex PCR; the TCRdb copy retains only in-frame clones and omits some. The sample lists some 67,000 clones; 80% to 90% were seen once. The clonotype originates from a young woman in good health and CMV-seropositive. The specimen sequenced was PBMCs. This chain links TRBV5-1 with TRBJ2-7; D possibly corresponds to TRBD2 (5 bases). The CDR3 DNA reads TGCGCCAGCAGTTACGGGGTTCAGCGCGCTAGCTCCTACGAGCAGTACTTC. The encoded protein is CASSYGVQRASSYEQYF.